This TCR beta chain was obtained from a study of low-dose radiotherapy and immunotherapy resistance in tumors. The wider study: Fractions of 0.5 Gy went to Cohort 1 every 2 weeks, totaling 6.5 Gy. The regimen for patients comprised intravenous nivolumab 240 mg every two weeks plus intravenous ipilimumab 1 mg/kg every six weeks.

In this sample, this clonotype turned up many times. Covering alpha and beta chains, TRAV- and TRBV-specific primers were used for the first-strand cDNA. It was with a constant-region primer and a V-primer adapter that TCRs were amplified over roughly 19 PCR cycles. TCRdb redid the calling of the reads with MiXCR, one entry per CDR3 protein. The sample lists more than 85,000 distinct CDR3 sequences, more than 8% occurring once. Described time point: before trial treatment. The treatment that donors received included nivolumab, ipilimumab, aspirin, low-dose cyclophosphamide and low-dose radiotherapy. Eligibility required advanced solid tumors lacking tumor-infiltrating lymphocytes. Losses at the gene ends were 5 bases for V and 9 bases for J; bases not matched to a gene: 9. This CDR3 contains 14 residues.

Specimen: PBMCs, collected before treatment. This chain connects TRBV12-3 or TRBV12-4 to TRBJ1-5, with 8 positions matching TRBD1. The clonotype was recovered from a male donor with prostate cancer. In nucleotides, the CDR3 is TGTGCCAGCAGTACTACAGGGGGGATTCCGCCCCAGCATTTT. Translating it yields CASSTTGGIPPQHF.